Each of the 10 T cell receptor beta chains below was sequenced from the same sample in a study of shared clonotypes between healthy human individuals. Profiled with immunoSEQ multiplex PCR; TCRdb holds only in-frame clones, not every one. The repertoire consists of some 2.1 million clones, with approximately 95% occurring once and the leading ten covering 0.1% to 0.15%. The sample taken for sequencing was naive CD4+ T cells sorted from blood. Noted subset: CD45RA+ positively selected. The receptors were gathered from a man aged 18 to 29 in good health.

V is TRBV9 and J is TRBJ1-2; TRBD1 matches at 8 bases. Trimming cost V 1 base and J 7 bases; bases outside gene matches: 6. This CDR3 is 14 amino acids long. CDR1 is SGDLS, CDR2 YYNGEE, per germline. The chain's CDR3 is CASSVLRTGTGYTF. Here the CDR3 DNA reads TGTGCCAGCAGCGTATTGAGGACAGGGACTGGCTACACCTTC. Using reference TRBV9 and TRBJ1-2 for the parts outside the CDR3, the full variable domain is DSGVTQTPKHLITATGQRVTLRCSPRSGDLSVYWYQQSLDQGLQFLIQYYNGEERAKGNILERFSAQQFPDLHSELNLSSLELGDSALYFCASSVLRTGTGYTFGSGTRLTVV.

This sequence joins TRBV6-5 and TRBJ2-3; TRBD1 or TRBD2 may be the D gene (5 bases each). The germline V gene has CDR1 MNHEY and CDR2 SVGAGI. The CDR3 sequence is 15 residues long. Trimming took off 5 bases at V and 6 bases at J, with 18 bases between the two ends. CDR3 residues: CASSTAGTYGDTQYF. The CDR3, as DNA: TGTGCCAGCAGTACTGCCGGGACCTATGGGGATACGCAGTATTTT.

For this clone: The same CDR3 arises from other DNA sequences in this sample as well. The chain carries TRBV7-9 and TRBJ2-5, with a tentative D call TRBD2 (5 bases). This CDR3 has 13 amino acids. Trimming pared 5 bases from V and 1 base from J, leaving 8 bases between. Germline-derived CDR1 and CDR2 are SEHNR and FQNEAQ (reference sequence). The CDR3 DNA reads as TGTGCCAGCAGCCGCGGGTCCCAAGAGACCCAGTACTTC. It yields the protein CASSRGSQETQYF.

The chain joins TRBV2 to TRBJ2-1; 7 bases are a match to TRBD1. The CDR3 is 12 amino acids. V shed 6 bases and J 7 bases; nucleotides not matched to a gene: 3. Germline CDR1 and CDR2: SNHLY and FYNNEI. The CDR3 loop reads CASRQQGNEQFF. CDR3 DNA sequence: TGTGCCAGCAGACAACAGGGGAATGAGCAGTTCTTC.

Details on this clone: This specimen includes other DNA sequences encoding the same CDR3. The CDR3 region has the DNA TGTGCCAGCAAACGGGACAGCACCAATCAGCCCCAGCATTTT. Amino acids: CASKRDSTNQPQHF. The chain has TRBV2 and TRBJ1-5; 7 bases fit TRBD1. Trimming removed 7 bases from V and 3 bases from J; junction bases left unmatched: 6. CDR1 is SNHLY and CDR2 is FYNNEI in the germline V gene. This CDR3 spans 14 amino acids.

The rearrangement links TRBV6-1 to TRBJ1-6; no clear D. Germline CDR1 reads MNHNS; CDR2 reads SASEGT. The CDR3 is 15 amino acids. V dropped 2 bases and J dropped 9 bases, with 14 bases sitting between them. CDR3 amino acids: CASSENGGISSPLHF. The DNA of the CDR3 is TGTGCCAGCAGTGAAAATGGAGGGATCAGTTCACCCCTCCACTTT.

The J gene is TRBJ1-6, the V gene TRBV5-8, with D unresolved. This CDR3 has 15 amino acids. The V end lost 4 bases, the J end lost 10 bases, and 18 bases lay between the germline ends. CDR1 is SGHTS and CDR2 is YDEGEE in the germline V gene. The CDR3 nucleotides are TGTGCCAGCAGCACCCCGGGCGGGGTGCAATCACCCCTCCACTTT. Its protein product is CASSTPGGVQSPLHF.

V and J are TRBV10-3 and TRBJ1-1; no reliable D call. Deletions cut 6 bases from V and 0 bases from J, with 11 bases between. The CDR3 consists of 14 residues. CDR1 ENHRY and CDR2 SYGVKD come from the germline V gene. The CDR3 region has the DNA TGTGCCATCAGAGGGATTCAGGTGAACACTGAAGCTTTCTTT. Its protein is CAIRGIQVNTEAFF.

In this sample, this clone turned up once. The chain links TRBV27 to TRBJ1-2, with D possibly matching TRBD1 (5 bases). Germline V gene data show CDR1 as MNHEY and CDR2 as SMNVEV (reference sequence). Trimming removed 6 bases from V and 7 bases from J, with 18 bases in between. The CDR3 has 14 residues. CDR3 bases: TGTGCCAGCAGCTCGGGGGTGTTGTTCGGTGGCTACACCTTC. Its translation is CASSSGVLFGGYTF.

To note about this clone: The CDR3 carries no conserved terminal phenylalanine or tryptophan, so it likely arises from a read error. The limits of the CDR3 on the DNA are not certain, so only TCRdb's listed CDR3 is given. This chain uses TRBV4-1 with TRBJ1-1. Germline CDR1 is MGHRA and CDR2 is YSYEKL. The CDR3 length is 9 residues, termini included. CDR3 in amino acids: CASSQGLPS.